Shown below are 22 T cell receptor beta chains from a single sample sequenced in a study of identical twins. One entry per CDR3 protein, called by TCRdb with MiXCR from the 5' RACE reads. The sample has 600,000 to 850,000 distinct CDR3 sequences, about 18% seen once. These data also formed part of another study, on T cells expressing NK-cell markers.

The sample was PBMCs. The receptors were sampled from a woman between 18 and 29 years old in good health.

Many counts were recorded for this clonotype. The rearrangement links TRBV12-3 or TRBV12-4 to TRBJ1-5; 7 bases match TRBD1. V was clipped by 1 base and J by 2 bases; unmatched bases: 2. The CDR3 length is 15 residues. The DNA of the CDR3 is TGTGCCAGCAGTTTAGAAGGGACAGGCAATCAGCCCCAGCATTTT. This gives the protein CASSLEGTGNQPQHF.

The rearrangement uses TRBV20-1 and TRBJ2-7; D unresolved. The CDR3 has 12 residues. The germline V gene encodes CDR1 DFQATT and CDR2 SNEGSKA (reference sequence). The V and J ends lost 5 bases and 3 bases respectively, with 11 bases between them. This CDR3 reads CSASSIDYEQYF. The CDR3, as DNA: TGCAGTGCTTCCTCAATTGACTACGAGCAGTACTTC.

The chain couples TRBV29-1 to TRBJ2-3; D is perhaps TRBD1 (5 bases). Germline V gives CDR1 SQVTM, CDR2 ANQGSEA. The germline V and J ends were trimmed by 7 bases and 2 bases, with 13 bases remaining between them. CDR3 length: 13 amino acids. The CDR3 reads CSEGRFTTDTQYF. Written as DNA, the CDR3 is TGCAGCGAGGGGCGGTTCACCACAGATACGCAGTATTTT.

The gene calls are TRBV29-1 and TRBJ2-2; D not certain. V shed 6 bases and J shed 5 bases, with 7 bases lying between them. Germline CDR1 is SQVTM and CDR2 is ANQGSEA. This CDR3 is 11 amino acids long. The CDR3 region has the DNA TGCAGCGTCCTTTCTACCGGGGAGCTGTTTTTT. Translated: CSVLSTGELFF.

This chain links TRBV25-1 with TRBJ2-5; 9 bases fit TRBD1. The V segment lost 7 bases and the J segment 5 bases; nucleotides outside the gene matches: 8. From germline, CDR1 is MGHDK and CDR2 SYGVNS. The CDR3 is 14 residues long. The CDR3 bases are TGTGCCAGCACACCGGGACAGGGCTACGAGACCCAGTACTTC. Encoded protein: CASTPGQGYETQYF.

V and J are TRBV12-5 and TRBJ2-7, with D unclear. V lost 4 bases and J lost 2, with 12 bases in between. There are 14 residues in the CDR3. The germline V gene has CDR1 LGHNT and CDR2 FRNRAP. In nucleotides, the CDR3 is TGTGCTAGTGGTTCCCCTGACCTTACCTACGAGCAGTACTTC. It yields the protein CASGSPDLTYEQYF.

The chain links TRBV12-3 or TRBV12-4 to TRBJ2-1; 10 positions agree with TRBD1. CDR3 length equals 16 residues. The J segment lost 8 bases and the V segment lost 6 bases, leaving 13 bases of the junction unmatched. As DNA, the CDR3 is TGTGCCAGCAGGCCCGGGCCGGGACAGGGGTTCGATGAGCAGTTCTTC. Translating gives CASRPGPGQGFDEQFF.

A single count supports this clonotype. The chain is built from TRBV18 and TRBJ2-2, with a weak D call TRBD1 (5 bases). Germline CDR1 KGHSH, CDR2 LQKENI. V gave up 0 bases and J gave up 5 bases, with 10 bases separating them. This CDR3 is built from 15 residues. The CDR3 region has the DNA TGTGCCAGCTCACCACCGGCAGGGCGTACCGGGGAGCTGTTTTTT. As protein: CASSPPAGRTGELFF.

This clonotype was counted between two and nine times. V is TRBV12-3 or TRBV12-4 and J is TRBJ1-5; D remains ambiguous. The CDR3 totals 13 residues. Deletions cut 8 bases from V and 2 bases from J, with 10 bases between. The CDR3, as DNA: TGTGCCAGCTCCGCAACAGGCAATCAGCCCCAGCATTTT. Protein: CASSATGNQPQHF.

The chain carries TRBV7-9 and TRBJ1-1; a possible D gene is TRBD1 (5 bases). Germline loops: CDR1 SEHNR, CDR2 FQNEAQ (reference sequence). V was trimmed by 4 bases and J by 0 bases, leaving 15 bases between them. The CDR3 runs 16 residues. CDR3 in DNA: TGTGCCAGCAGCTCGGGGCGGGGGGGAATGAACACTGAAGCTTTCTTT. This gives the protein CASSSGRGGMNTEAFF. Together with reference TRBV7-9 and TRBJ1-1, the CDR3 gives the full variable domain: DTGVSQNPRHKITKRGQNVTFRCDPISEHNRLYWYRQTLGQGPEFLTYFQNEAQLEKSRLLSDRFSAERPKGSFSTLEIQRTEQGDSAMYLCASSSGRGGMNTEAFFGQGTRLTVV.

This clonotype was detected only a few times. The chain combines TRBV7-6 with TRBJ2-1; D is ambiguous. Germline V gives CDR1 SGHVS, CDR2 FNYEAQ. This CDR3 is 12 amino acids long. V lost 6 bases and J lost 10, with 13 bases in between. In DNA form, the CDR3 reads TGTGCCAGCAGTCAAGGGCCTGGGGAGCAGTTCTTC. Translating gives CASSQGPGEQFF.

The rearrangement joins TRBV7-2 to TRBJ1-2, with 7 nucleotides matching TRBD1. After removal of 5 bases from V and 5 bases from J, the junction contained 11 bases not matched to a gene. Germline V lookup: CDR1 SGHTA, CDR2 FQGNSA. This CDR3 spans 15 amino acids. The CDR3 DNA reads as TGTGCCAGCAGCCGAGCGGGGCAGGGGGATTATGGCTACACCTTC. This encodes CASSRAGQGDYGYTF.

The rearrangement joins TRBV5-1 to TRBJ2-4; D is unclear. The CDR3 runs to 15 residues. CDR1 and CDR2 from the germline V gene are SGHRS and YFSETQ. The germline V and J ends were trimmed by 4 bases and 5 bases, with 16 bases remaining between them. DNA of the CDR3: TGCGCCAGCAGCCCCTTGGGCCCACCCCAAAACATTCAGTACTTC. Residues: CASSPLGPPQNIQYF.

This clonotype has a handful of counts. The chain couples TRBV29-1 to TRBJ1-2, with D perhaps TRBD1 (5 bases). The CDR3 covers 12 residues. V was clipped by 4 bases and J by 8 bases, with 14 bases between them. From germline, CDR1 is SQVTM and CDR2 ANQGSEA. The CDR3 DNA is TGCAGCGTTGGGCCGATGGGGCTCGGCTACACCTTC. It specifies CSVGPMGLGYTF.

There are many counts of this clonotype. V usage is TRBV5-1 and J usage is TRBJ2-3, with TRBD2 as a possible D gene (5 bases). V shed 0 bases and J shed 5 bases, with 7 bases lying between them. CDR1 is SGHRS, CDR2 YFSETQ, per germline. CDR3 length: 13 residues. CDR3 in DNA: TGCGCCAGCAGCTTGGTTGCGGGAGATACGCAGTATTTT. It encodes CASSLVAGDTQYF.

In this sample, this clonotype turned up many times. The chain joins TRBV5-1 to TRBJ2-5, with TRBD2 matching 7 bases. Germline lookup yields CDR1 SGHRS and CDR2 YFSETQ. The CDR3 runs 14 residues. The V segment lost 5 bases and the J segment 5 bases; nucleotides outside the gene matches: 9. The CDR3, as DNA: TGCGCCAGCAGTGAGACTAGCCGGGGGGAGACCCAGTACTTC. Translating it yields CASSETSRGETQYF.

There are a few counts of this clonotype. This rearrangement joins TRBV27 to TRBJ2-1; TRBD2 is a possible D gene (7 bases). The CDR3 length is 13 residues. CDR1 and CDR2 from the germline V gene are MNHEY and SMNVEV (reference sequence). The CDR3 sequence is CAVRGAEPGEQFF. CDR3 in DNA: TGTGCAGTTCGGGGGGCCGAACCGGGTGAGCAGTTCTTC.

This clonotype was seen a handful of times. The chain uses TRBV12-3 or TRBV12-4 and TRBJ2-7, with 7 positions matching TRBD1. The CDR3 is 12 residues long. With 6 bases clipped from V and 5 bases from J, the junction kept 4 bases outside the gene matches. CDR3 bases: TGTGCCAGCAGGAGGGGGCACGACGAGCAGTACTTC. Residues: CASRRGHDEQYF.

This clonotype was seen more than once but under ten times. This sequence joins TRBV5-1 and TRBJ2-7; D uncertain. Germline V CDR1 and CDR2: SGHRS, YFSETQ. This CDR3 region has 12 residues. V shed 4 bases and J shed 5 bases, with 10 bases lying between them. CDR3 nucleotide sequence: TGCGCCAGCAGCCCCTCAGAGGACGAGCAGTACTTC. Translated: CASSPSEDEQYF. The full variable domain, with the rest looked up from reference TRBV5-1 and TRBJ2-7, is KAGVTQTPRYLIKTRGQQVTLSCSPISGHRSVSWYQQTPGQGLQFLFEYFSETQRNKGNFPGRFSGRQFSNSRSEMNVSTLELGDSALYLCASSPSEDEQYFGPGTRLTVT.

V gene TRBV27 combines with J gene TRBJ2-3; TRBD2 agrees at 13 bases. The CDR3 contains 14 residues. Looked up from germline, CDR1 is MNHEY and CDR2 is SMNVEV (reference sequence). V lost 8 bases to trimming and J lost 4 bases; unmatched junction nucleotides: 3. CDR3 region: CASGTSGGADTQYF. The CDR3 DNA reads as TGTGCCAGCGGTACTAGCGGGGGGGCAGATACGCAGTATTTT.

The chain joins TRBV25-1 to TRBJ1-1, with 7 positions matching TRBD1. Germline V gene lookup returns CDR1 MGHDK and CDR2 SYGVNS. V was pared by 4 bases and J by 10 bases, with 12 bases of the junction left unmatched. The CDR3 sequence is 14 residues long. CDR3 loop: CASSAKIGGGRAFF. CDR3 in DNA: TGTGCCAGCAGTGCAAAGATAGGAGGGGGCAGAGCTTTCTTT.

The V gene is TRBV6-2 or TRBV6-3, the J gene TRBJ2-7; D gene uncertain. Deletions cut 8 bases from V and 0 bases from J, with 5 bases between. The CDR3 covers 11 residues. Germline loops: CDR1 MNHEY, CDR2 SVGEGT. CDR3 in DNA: TGTGCCAGCCTCGACTCCTACGAGCAGTACTTC. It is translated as CASLDSYEQYF.